These 11 T cell receptor beta chains originate from one sample sequenced in a study of blood T cell repertoires in COVID-19. Using immunoSEQ multiplex PCR, the repertoire was profiled, and TCRdb retains in-frame clones only, with some absent. The sample records about 210,000 clones, 92% being singletons. The specimen was peripheral blood. The receptor source for this set is a man aged 30 to 39 with acute or convalescent COVID-19.

This clone was seen only once. This rearrangement joins TRBV6-6 to TRBJ2-7; D perhaps matches TRBD2 (6 bases). CDR1 and CDR2 (germline): MNHNY, SVGAGI (reference sequence). The CDR3 sequence is 13 residues long. Trimming shortened V by 5 bases and J by 2 bases, and 10 bases separated the two germline ends. CDR3 coding DNA: TGTGCCAGCAGTGCGGGGTTTGCCTACGAGCAGTACTTC. It translates to CASSAGFAYEQYF.

The gene calls are TRBV19 and TRBJ1-1, with TRBD1 matching 7 bases. The CDR3 consists of 13 residues. Germline CDR1 is LNHDA and CDR2 is SQIVND (reference sequence). V was pared by 5 bases and J by 6 bases, with 6 bases of the junction left unmatched. CDR3 region: CASSAGGYAEAFF. CDR3 nucleotide sequence: TGTGCCAGTAGTGCAGGGGGATACGCTGAAGCTTTCTTT.

The chain uses TRBV9 and TRBJ2-7; 7 bases are a match to TRBD1. V gave up 0 bases and J gave up 4 bases; unmatched junction bases: 7. Germline CDR1 SGDLS, CDR2 YYNGEE. This CDR3 comprises 15 residues. CDR3 coding DNA: TGTGCCAGCAGCGTAGAAGGGGGCAAAATATACGAGCAGTACTTC. Translated, it gives CASSVEGGKIYEQYF.

CDR3 sequence (DNA): TGTGCCAGCCTACTCCGGGGGGCAGGGAACACTGAAGCTTTCTTT. It codes for CASLLRGAGNTEAFF. The chain couples TRBV28 to TRBJ1-1; possible D gene TRBD1, 6 bases. This CDR3 is built from 15 residues. Trimming shortened V by 8 bases and J by 1 base, and 17 bases separated the two germline ends. CDR1 MDHEN and CDR2 SYDVKM come from the germline V gene.

The J gene is TRBJ2-7, the V gene TRBV2; 7 bases align to TRBD1. The CDR3 runs to 13 residues. Germline trimming cut 7 bases from V and 7 bases from J; bases unmatched to any gene: 10. CDR1 is SNHLY, CDR2 FYNNEI, per germline. CDR3 in DNA: TGTGCCAGCAACCTCTTAGGACAGGTGGAGCAGTACTTC. Encoded protein: CASNLLGQVEQYF. The whole variable domain, filled in from reference TRBV2 and TRBJ2-7, reads EPEVTQTPSHQVTQMGQEVILRCVPISNHLYFYWYRQILGQKVEFLVSFYNNEISEKSEIFDDQFSVERPDGSNFTLKIRSTKLEDSAMYFCASNLLGQVEQYFGPGTRLTVT.

Concerning this clone: An end of the junction does not agree with germline; a read error may underlie this. The rearrangement joins TRBV6-1 to TRBJ1-2; 11 nucleotides match TRBD1. CDR1 and CDR2 (germline): MNHNS, SASEGT. The CDR3 is 15 residues long. DNA for the CDR3: TGTGCCAGCAGTGACAAAAAAGGACAGGGGGCATTTAACTTCTTC. This encodes CASSDKKGQGAFNFF.

The chain carries TRBV7-9 and TRBJ1-1; 7 bases align to TRBD1. This CDR3 comprises 15 residues. Trimming removed 5 bases from V and 11 bases from J; junction bases left unmatched: 17. CDR1 and CDR2 from the germline V gene are SEHNR and FQNEAQ (reference sequence). The CDR3 DNA is TGTGCCAGCAGCCCAGCAGGGACAGACAGTCTCAGGGCTTTCTTT. Encoded protein: CASSPAGTDSLRAFF.

The chain carries TRBV28 and TRBJ2-7; 8 nucleotides agree with TRBD2. The CDR3 has 14 residues. CDR1 is MDHEN and CDR2 is SYDVKM in the germline V gene. The V and J ends lost 6 bases and 2 bases, in that order; junction bases with no gene match: 6. The CDR3 loop reads CASSRGLAAYEQYF. As DNA, the CDR3 is TGTGCCAGCAGCCGCGGACTAGCAGCCTACGAGCAGTACTTC.

The chain links TRBV5-4 to TRBJ2-7; the D gene is possibly TRBD2 (6 bases). Germline V gene sequence: CDR1 SGHNT, CDR2 YYREEE (reference sequence). The germline V and J ends were trimmed by 4 bases and 2 bases, with 16 bases remaining between them. This CDR3 has 15 amino acids. In DNA form, the CDR3 reads TGTGCCAGCAGCCTACCGGGACTGGGAACCTACGAGCAGTACTTC. Translation gives CASSLPGLGTYEQYF.

This clone was seen only once. V gene TRBV2 combines with J gene TRBJ2-1, with 11 bases fitting TRBD2. V lost 7 bases and J lost 7; bases outside the gene matches: 3. The CDR3 has 13 residues. Germline V gives CDR1 SNHLY, CDR2 FYNNEI. CDR3 coding DNA: TGTGCCAGCATTAGCGGGGGGGCTAATGAGCAGTTCTTC. Translated: CASISGGANEQFF.

This clone was recorded only once. The V and J genes are TRBV19 and TRBJ1-4, with no clear D. Per the germline V gene, CDR1 is LNHDA and CDR2 is SQIVND (reference sequence). Trimming took 3 bases from V and 10 from J, leaving 12 bases between them. There are 13 residues in the CDR3. DNA for the CDR3: TGTGCCAGTAGTATTCCCGGGGTTGGAAAACTGTTTTTT. It specifies CASSIPGVGKLFF.